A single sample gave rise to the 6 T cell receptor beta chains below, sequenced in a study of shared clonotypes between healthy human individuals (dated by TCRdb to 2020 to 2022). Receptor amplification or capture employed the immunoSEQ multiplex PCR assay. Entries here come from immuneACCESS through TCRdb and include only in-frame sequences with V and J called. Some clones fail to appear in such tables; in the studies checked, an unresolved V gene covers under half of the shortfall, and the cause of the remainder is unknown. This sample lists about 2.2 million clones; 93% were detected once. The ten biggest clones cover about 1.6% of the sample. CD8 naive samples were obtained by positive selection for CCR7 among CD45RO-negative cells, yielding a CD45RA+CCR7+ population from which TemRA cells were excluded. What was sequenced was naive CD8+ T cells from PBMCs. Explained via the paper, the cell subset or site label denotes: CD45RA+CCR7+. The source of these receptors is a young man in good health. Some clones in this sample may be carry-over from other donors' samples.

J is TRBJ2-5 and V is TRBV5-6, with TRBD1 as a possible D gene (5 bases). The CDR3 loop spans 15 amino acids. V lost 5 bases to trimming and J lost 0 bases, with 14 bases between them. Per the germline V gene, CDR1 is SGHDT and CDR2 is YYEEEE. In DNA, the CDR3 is TGTGCCAGCAGGCTGGCGTCCAGGGACCAAGAGACCCAGTACTTC. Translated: CASRLASRDQETQYF. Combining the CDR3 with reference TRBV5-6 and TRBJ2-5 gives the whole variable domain DAGVTQSPTHLIKTRGQQVTLRCSPKSGHDTVSWYQQALGQGPQFIFQYYEEEERQRGNFPDRFSGHQFPNYSSELNVNALLLGDSALYLCASRLASRDQETQYFGPGTRLLVL.

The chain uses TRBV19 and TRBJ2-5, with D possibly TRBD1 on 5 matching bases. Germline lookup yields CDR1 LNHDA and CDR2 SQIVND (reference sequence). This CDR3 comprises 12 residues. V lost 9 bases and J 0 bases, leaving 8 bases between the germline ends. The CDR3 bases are TGTGCCAGCTCGACAGACCAAGAGACCCAGTACTTC. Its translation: CASSTDQETQYF.

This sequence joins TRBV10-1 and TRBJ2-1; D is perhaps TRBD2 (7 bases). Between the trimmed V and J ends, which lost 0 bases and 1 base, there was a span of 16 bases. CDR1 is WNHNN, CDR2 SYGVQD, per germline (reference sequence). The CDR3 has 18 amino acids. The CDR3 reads CASSESGAGVFSYNEQFF. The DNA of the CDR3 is TGCGCCAGCAGTGAGTCGGGGGCGGGAGTGTTTTCCTACAATGAGCAGTTCTTC.

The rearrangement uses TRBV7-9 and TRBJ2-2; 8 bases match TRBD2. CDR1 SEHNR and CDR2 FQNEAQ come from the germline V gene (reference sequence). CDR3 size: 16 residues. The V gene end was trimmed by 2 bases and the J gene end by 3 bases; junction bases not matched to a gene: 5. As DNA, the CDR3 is TGTGCCAGCAGCTTACTAGCGGGTCGGGACACCGGGGAGCTGTTTTTT. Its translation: CASSLLAGRDTGELFF.

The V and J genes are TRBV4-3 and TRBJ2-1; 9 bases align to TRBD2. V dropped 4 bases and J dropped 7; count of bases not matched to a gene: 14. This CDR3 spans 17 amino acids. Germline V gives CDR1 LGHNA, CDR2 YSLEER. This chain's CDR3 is CASSLSLPGLAFNEQFF. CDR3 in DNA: TGCGCCAGCAGCCTGAGCCTACCGGGACTAGCTTTTAATGAGCAGTTCTTC.

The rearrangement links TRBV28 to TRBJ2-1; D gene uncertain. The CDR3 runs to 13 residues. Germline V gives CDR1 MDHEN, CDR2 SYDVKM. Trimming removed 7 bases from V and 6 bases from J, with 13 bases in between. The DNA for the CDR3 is TGTGCCAGCACGAACTCCTGGGGCAATGAGCAGTTCTTC. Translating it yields CASTNSWGNEQFF.